This T cell receptor (beta chain) was identified in a study of blood T cell repertoires in COVID-19. In the study overall: There were acute and convalescent COVID-19 samples, and they came from the United States, Italy and Spain. From T cells, B-cell-depleted T cells, or PBMCs came the material, which was cDNA or gDNA.

Authors' processing steps: Reference gene primers were amplified, and this amplification served to estimate nucleated cell counts. Only in-frame clones appear in the TCRdb table, and some are missing; sequencing was by immunoSEQ multiplex PCR. V, J and clone size are those of that table, while D and trimming were read from the DNA. The table shows about 190,000 clones, with around 80% occurring only once. V gave up 3 bases and J gave up 3 bases, with 18 bases separating them. CDR1 is WNHNN, CDR2 SYGVQD, per germline (reference sequence). This CDR3 is built from 16 residues. Sequencing input: peripheral blood. The sequence was collected from a woman over 75 with COVID-19, enrolled during active disease. The chain recombines TRBV10-1 with TRBJ2-7, with D perhaps TRBD2 (7 bases). The CDR3 region has the DNA TGCGCCAGCAGTGACCCGGGGGGCGGGTTGAACTACGAGCAGTACTTC. It is translated as CASSDPGGGLNYEQYF.